The clone carrying this T cell receptor (beta chain) appeared many times. Germline lookup yields CDR1 SGHKS and CDR2 YYEKEE (reference sequence). V shed 0 bases, J shed 3 bases, and the junction held 8 bases outside the gene matches. The CDR3 is 16 residues long. TCRdb redid the calling of the PCR reads with MiXCR, one entry per CDR3 protein. Of roughly 320,000 distinct CDR3 sequences in the sample, under 25% were seen once. These data are taken from a study of molecular identifiers for immune sequencing clone quantification. Sequenced input: naive CD8+ T cells from blood, with Jurkat cell RNA spiked in. The subset here: FACS-sorted CD8+CD4-CCR7+CD45RA+ naive T cells. The TCR sequence derives from a human donor in good health. Some libraries in this study had Jurkat cell RNA spiked in. This sequence joins TRBV5-5 and TRBJ2-7; TRBD2 matches 8 bases. CDR3 protein: CASSLVETSANYEQYF. CDR3 DNA sequence: TGTGCCAGCAGCTTGGTCGAGACTAGCGCGAACTACGAGCAGTACTTC.